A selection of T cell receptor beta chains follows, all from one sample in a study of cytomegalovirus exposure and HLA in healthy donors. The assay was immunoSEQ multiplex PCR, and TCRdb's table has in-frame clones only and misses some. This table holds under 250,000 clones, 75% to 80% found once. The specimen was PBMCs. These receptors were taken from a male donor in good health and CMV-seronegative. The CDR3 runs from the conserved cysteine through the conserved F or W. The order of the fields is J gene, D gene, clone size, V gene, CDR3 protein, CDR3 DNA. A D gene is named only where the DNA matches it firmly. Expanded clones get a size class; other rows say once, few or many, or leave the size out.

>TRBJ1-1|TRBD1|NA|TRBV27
CASSLTTGADTEAFF
TGTGCCAGCAGTTTAACGACAGGGGCCGACACTGAAGCTTTCTTT
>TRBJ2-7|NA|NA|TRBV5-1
CASSPTVEWGEQYF
TGCGCCAGCAGCCCGACAGTCGAATGGGGCGAGCAGTACTTC
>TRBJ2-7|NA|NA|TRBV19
CASSATASYEQYF
TGTGCCAGTAGTGCAACAGCCTCCTACGAGCAGTACTTC
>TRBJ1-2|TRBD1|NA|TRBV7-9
CASSSEGQGEGYTF
TGTGCCAGCAGCTCTGAGGGACAGGGGGAAGGCTACACCTTC
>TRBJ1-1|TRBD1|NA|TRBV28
CASSLDRGGKTEAFF
TGTGCCAGCAGTTTGGACAGGGGAGGGAAGACTGAAGCTTTCTTT
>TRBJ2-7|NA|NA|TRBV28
CASSSRPYEQYF
TGTGCCAGCAGTTCTAGGCCTTACGAGCAGTACTTC
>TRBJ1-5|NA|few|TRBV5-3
CARSGYDSSNQPQHF
TGTGCCAGAAGCGGATACGACAGTTCCAATCAGCCCCAGCATTTT
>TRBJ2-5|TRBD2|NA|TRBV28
CASMIAGHFKETQYF
TGTGCCAGCATGATAGCGGGACATTTTAAAGAGACCCAGTACTTC
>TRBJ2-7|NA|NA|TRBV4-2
CASSQEGWQGPYEQYF
TGTGCCAGCAGCCAAGAGGGTTGGCAGGGCCCCTACGAGCAGTACTTC
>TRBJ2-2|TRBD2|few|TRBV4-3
CASSQVSGLAGSLGTGELFF
TGCGCCAGCAGCCAAGTCTCAGGACTAGCGGGCAGTCTGGGCACCGGGGAGCTGTTTTTT
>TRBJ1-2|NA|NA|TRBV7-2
CASSRVGVRANYGYTF
TGTGCCAGCAGCCGGGTCGGGGTGCGGGCTAACTATGGCTACACCTTC
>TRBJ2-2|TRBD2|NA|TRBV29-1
CSVAGGTNTGELFF
TGCAGCGTTGCGGGGGGGACGAACACCGGGGAGCTGTTTTTT
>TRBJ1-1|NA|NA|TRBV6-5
CASSRPGDLPEAFF
TGTGCCAGCAGCCGGCCGGGGGATCTCCCTGAAGCTTTCTTT
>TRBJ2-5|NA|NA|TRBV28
CASRPPERRGQETQYF
TGTGCCAGCAGACCCCCCGAGCGGCGGGGCCAAGAGACCCAGTACTTC
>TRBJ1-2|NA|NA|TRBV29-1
CSVMTDYGYTF
TGCAGCGTTATGACAGATTATGGCTACACCTTC
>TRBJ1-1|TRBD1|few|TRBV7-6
CASSNTGVGTEAFF
TGTGCCAGCAGCAACACAGGGGTAGGGACTGAAGCTTTCTTT
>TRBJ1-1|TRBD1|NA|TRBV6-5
CASSYSAGGVEAFF
TGTGCCAGCAGTTACTCGGCAGGGGGCGTTGAAGCTTTCTTT
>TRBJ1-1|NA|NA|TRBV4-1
CASSPQAANTEAFF
TGCGCCAGCAGCCCACAGGCAGCGAACACTGAAGCTTTCTTT
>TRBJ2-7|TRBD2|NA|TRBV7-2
CASSSGTSGMDEQYF
TGTGCCAGCAGCTCGGGGACTAGCGGGATGGACGAGCAGTACTTC
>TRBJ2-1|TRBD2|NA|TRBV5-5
CASSFLGTRYNEQFF
TGTGCCAGCAGCTTCTTAGGGACTAGATACAATGAGCAGTTCTTC
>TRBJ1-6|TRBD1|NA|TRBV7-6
CASSNGQGGYNSPLHF
TGTGCCAGCAGCAACGGACAGGGGGGTTATAATTCACCCCTCCACTTT
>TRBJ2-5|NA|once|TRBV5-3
CARTDIQETQYF
TGTGCCAGAACCGACATCCAAGAGACCCAGTACTTC
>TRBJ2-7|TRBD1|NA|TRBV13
CASSLDSGTGGKEQYF
TGTGCCAGCAGCTTAGACTCCGGGACAGGGGGCAAAGAGCAGTACTTC
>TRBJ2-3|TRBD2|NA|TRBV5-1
CASSFQGASGGIGDTQYF
TGCGCCAGCAGCTTCCAAGGGGCTAGCGGGGGGATCGGAGATACGCAGTATTTT
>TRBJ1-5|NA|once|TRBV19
CAWGGWRIHQPQHF
TGTGCCTGGGGGGGGTGGAGGATCCATCAGCCCCAGCATTTT
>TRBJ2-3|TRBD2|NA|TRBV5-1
CASRRTSPSTDTQYF
TGCGCCAGCAGAAGGACTAGCCCTAGCACAGATACGCAGTATTTT
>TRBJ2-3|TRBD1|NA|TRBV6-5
CASSPRTGRNTQYF
TGTGCCAGCAGTCCCCGGACAGGGCGAAATACGCAGTATTTT
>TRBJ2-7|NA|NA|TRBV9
CASSVGTAGAVEQYF
TGTGCCAGCAGCGTAGGGACGGCGGGGGCTGTCGAGCAGTACTTC
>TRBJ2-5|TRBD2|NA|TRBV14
CASSQRLAGEETQYF
TGTGCCAGCAGCCAACGACTAGCGGGAGAAGAGACCCAGTACTTC
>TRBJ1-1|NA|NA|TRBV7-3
CASSRQGNTEAFF
TGTGCCAGCAGCCGCCAGGGAAACACTGAAGCTTTCTTT
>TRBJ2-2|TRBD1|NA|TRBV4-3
CASSQVTGLNTGELFF
TGCGCCAGCAGCCAAGTGACAGGGCTTAACACCGGGGAGCTGTTTTTT
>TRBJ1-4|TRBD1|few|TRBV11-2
CASSLPTGTVLEKLFF
TGTGCCAGCAGCTTACCGACCGGGACAGTATTAGAAAAACTGTTTTTT
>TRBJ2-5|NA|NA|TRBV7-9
CASSHSGTTQETQYF
TGTGCCAGCAGCCATTCTGGGACAACTCAAGAGACCCAGTACTTC
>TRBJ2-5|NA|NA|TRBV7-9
CASSLVRGYKETQYF
TGTGCCAGCAGCTTAGTTCGCGGCTATAAAGAGACCCAGTACTTC
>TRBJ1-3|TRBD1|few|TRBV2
CASRRGQSGNTIYF
TGTGCCAGCAGGAGGGGACAGTCTGGAAACACCATATATTTT
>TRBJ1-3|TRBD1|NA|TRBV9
CASSLDREGNTIYF
TGTGCCAGCAGCCTCGACAGGGAAGGAAACACCATATATTTT
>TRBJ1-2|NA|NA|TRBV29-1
CSVEMGRGGYTF
TGCAGCGTTGAAATGGGTAGGGGCGGCTACACCTTC